This T cell receptor (beta chain) was sequenced for a study of shared clonotypes between healthy human individuals. Study-wide background: Donors consisted of two women and three men between 18 and 49. CD4 naive and CD4 memory each took three plates per donor, while CD8 naive took two and CD8 memory one. The study, taken as a whole, reports: Clonotypes not shared had lower generation probabilities than those common to all four donors.

The CDR3 spans 14 residues. Trimming pared 5 bases from V and 4 bases from J, leaving 17 bases between. Germline-derived CDR1 and CDR2 are SQVTM and ANQGSEA. Points on this clone: The target antigen is unknown.

Clones were sequenced by immunoSEQ multiplex PCR, and TCRdb holds only the in-frame ones, with some missing. Of 2 million to 2.5 million clones listed, roughly 93% were seen once; the top ten hold about 0.41%. This chain links TRBV29-1 with TRBJ2-5; possibly TRBD2 for D (6 bases). The TCR originated in a man between 18 and 35 years old in good health. Some clones in this sample may be carry-over from other donors' samples. Input material: naive CD4+ T cells from PBMCs. Subset meaning: CD45RA+ positively selected. The CDR3 is CSVKGERRGETQYF. CDR3 in DNA: TGCAGCGTTAAGGGAGAGAGGAGGGGAGAGACCCAGTACTTC.